A selection of T cell receptor beta chains follows, all from one sample in a study of cytomegalovirus exposure and HLA in healthy donors. Produced via immunoSEQ multiplex PCR; TCRdb's table is partial and in-frame only. The table records around 150,000 clones, about 85% of them present only once. The sequencing input was PBMCs. The receptors originated from a man younger than 30 in good health and CMV-seronegative. The CDR3 runs from the conserved cysteine through the conserved F or W. Each record gives: V gene, CDR3 protein.

TRBV6-8	CASPKRRISYNEQFF
TRBV5-1	CASSLEILAGGPTDTQYF
TRBV5-1	CASSLLAVDTDTQYF
TRBV27	CASSRLPISGNTIYF
TRBV10-2	CASKGGDTAYEQYF
TRBV5-1	CASSFGGTDTQYF
TRBV7-3	CASSLTGGAGETQYF
TRBV5-1	CASKGENEKLFF
TRBV25-1	CASSDENSYEQYF
TRBV4-3	CASSQGGGDIQYF
TRBV5-1	CASSLSTGLNTEAFF
TRBV10-1	CASSDMSGTYNEQFF
TRBV5-1	CASRGTGAIYEQYF
TRBV18	CASSHGDSSGNTIYF
TRBV2	CASSETGQGPYEQYF
TRBV18	CASSPPMGGPGPLYEQYF
TRBV19	CASSTRKGSDTQYF
TRBV4-3	CASSQGAGGSYNEQFF
TRBV5-4	CASSLQAASYEQYF
TRBV7-2	CASSLGQSNQPQHF
TRBV19	CASSRGEPGLINTGELFF
TRBV7-8	CASSLAPGEIAGDQETQYF
TRBV5-1	CASSLDRLQGTQYF
TRBV9	CASRPGGTGTDTQYF
TRBV9	CASSPHTGELFF
TRBV9	CASSPDRLPPRVDGYTF
TRBV5-5	CASSLTGADTEAFF
TRBV2	CASSEGADYGYTF
TRBV7-9	CASSLAWGQGYSGANVLTF
TRBV4-1	CASSLGQDYGYTF
TRBV29-1	CSGASGSYEQYF
TRBV19	CASRKTSRANTGELFF
TRBV28	CASSLRRGYTF
TRBV9	CASSVEGANQPQHF
TRBV27	CASTPGEGLYNEQFF
TRBV28	CASSLVGRNYEQYF
TRBV27	CASSSPPRQFF
TRBV11-2	CASSLAGGSTDTQYF
TRBV7-2	CASSPGVWSYEQYF
TRBV6-5	CASSRGQGRHNEQFF
TRBV9	CASSVLAGGPYEQYF
TRBV29-1	CSVEAQTYGYTF
TRBV4-1	CASSQKLAGGADTQYF
TRBV18	CASSPRASGAHYEQYF